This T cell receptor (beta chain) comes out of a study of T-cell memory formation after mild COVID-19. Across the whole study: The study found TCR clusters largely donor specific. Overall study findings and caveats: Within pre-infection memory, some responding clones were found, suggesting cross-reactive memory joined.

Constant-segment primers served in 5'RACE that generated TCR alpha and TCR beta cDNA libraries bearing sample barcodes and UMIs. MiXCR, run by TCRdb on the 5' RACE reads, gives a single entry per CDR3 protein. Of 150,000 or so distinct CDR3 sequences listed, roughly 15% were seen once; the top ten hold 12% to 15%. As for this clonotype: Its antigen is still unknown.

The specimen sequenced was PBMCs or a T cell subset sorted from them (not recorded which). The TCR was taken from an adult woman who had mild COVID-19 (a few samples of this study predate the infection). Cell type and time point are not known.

CDR3 sequence: CAWSVLVHSEQYF. The CDR3 DNA reads TGTGCCTGGAGTGTACTAGTCCACAGCGAGCAGTACTTC. V and J are TRBV30 and TRBJ2-7; D possibly corresponds to TRBD2 (5 bases). Germline lookup yields CDR1 GTSNPN and CDR2 SVGIG (reference sequence). Between the trimmed V and J ends, which lost 0 bases and 6 bases, there was a span of 12 bases. The length of the CDR3 is 13 residues.